These 24 T cell receptor beta chains came from one sample sequenced in a study of blood T cell repertoires in COVID-19 (dated by TCRdb to 2018 to 2021). Libraries were made using the immunoSEQ multiplex PCR assay. Not all clones reach the TCRdb copy of this immuneACCESS table, which keeps in-frame sequences only. Checked studies attribute under half of the gap to unresolved V genes and leave the rest unexplained. The sample table records over 45,000 clones; approximately 85% of these occur just once. The ten biggest clones cover about 12% of the sample. Sequencing used peripheral blood. The receptors here all came from a human donor in a cohort sampled during active COVID-19.

The genes are TRBV11-2 and TRBJ2-1; D is undetermined. Germline V gene lookup returns CDR1 SGHAT and CDR2 FQNNGV. The CDR3 extends over 16 amino acids. V lost 0 bases and J 2 bases, leaving 11 bases between the germline ends. The CDR3 region has the DNA TGTGCCAGCAGCTTAGATCTTTCTAGACCCTACAATGAGCAGTTCTTC. Translation: CASSLDLSRPYNEQFF.

The rearrangement joins TRBV5-1 to TRBJ1-1, with no clear D. Germline V gene data show CDR1 as SGHRS and CDR2 as YFSETQ. The CDR3 is 15 amino acids. V was pared by 0 bases and J by 5 bases, with 14 bases between. The DNA of the CDR3 is TGCGCCAGCAGCTTGGATGTAGGGCGAGGGACTGAAGCTTTCTTT. This codes for CASSLDVGRGTEAFF. Full variable domain (remainder filled in from reference TRBV5-1 and TRBJ1-1): KAGVTQTPRYLIKTRGQQVTLSCSPISGHRSVSWYQQTPGQGLQFLFEYFSETQRNKGNFPGRFSGRQFSNSRSEMNVSTLELGDSALYLCASSLDVGRGTEAFFGQGTRLTVV.

The gene calls are TRBV27 and TRBJ2-7; 8 positions match TRBD2. This CDR3 is built from 15 residues. CDR1 is MNHEY and CDR2 is SMNVEV in the germline V gene (reference sequence). Trimming cost V 5 bases and J 2 bases; bases outside gene matches: 8. CDR3 coding DNA: TGTGCCAGCAGTCCGACGGGGGGGCTTACCTACGAGCAGTACTTC. Its translation: CASSPTGGLTYEQYF.

The rearrangement uses TRBV4-2 and TRBJ2-7; D remains unclear. The V and J ends lost 2 bases and 0 bases respectively, with 17 bases between them. This CDR3 has 17 residues. Germline V gene data show CDR1 as LGHNA and CDR2 as YNFKEQ. The CDR3 spells CASSQPLGSRSSYEQYF. The CDR3 DNA sequence: TGTGCCAGCAGCCAACCCCTCGGTAGCCGGAGCTCCTACGAGCAGTACTTC.

This clone was seen a single time. The chain recombines TRBV5-8 with TRBJ2-3, with 11 positions matching TRBD1. The CDR3 has 15 amino acids. CDR1 is SGHTS, CDR2 YDEGEE, per germline. J gave up 6 bases and V 5 bases, and 8 bases lay outside the gene matches. This CDR3 is CASSTRGQGGDTQYF. In nucleotides, the CDR3 is TGTGCCAGCAGTACCCGGGGACAGGGGGGCGATACGCAGTATTTT. The full variable domain, its missing parts supplied by reference TRBV5-8 and TRBJ2-3, is EAGVTQSPTHLIKTRGQQATLRCSPISGHTSVYWYQQALGLGLQFLLWYDEGEERNRGNFPPRFSGRQFPNYSSELNVNALELEDSALYLCASSTRGQGGDTQYFGPGTRLTVL.

The chain combines TRBV25-1 with TRBJ2-4, with D perhaps TRBD1 (5 bases). CDR1 MGHDK and CDR2 SYGVNS come from the germline V gene. Trimming cost V 1 base and J 5 bases, with 9 bases left between them. This CDR3 comprises 14 residues. This chain's CDR3 is CASSEWSRENIQYF. The CDR3 DNA reads TGTGCCAGCAGTGAATGGAGCAGGGAAAACATTCAGTACTTC. The complete variable domain, with remaining parts taken from reference TRBV25-1 and TRBJ2-4, reads EADIYQTPRYLVIGTGKKITLECSQTMGHDKMYWYQQDPGMELHLIHYSYGVNSTEKGDLSSESTVSRIRTEHFPLTLESARPSHTSQYLCASSEWSRENIQYFGAGTRLSVL.

This clone was counted once. The chain is built from TRBV28 and TRBJ2-7; weak D call: TRBD1 (5 bases). This CDR3 comprises 13 residues. Germline V CDR1 and CDR2: MDHEN, SYDVKM. Deletions cut 3 bases from V and 9 bases from J, with 15 bases between. This chain's CDR3 is CASSLDTALSQYF. CDR3 nucleotide sequence: TGTGCCAGCAGTTTGGACACCGCTCTGTCGCAGTACTTC.

The V gene is TRBV30, the J gene TRBJ1-1; tentative D call: TRBD1 (5 bases). Trimming removed 3 bases at V and 5 bases at J, with 13 bases between. The germline V gene has CDR1 GTSNPN and CDR2 SVGIG (reference sequence). This CDR3 region has 13 residues. This chain's CDR3 is CAWSVGAGTEAFF. Written as DNA, the CDR3 is TGTGCCTGGAGCGTTGGGGCAGGGACTGAAGCTTTCTTT. Full variable domain (remainder filled in from reference TRBV30 and TRBJ1-1): SQTIHQWPATLVQPVGSPLSLECTVEGTSNPNLYWYRQAAGRGLQLLFYSVGIGQISSEVPQNLSASRPQDRQFILSSKKLLLSDSGFYLCAWSVGAGTEAFFGQGTRLTVV.

The genes are TRBV7-2 and TRBJ1-1; D is undetermined. V was clipped by 2 bases and J by 4 bases, with 11 bases between them. This CDR3 contains 14 residues. The germline CDR1 and CDR2 sequences are SGHTA and FQGNSA. The CDR3 DNA sequence: TGTGCCAGCAGCTTAAATGTCTTGTCCACTGAAGCTTTCTTT. This encodes CASSLNVLSTEAFF.

The rearrangement links TRBV5-6 to TRBJ2-1, with TRBD1 as a possible D gene (5 bases). The CDR3 has 19 amino acids. Looked up from germline, CDR1 is SGHDT and CDR2 is YYEEEE. The V gene lost 0 bases and the J gene lost 0 bases, with 19 bases spanning the gap. The CDR3 region has the DNA TGTGCCAGCAGCTTGGCCCAGGGTATTGGGCGGCTCTCCTACAATGAGCAGTTCTTC. Its protein is CASSLAQGIGRLSYNEQFF.

CDR3 bases: TGTGCCACCCGTGCAGGCGGGCGCCCCACCCTTTATGGCTACACCTTC. Translated: CATRAGGRPTLYGYTF. The chain links TRBV19 to TRBJ1-2; no clear D gene. The ends were cut back, 10 bases at V and 5 bases at J, with 26 bases in the middle. Germline-derived CDR1 and CDR2 are LNHDA and SQIVND (reference sequence). This CDR3 contains 16 residues.

The rearrangement links TRBV27 to TRBJ2-7; 9 bases match TRBD1. The CDR3 loop spans 12 amino acids. Trimming at V came to 5 bases and at J to 5 bases, leaving 1 base not matched to a gene. Looked up from germline, CDR1 is MNHEY and CDR2 is SMNVEV (reference sequence). As DNA, the CDR3 is TGTGCCAGCAGTGGGACAGGGAACGAGCAGTACTTC. This gives the protein CASSGTGNEQYF.

This chain uses TRBV10-3 with TRBJ2-3; tentative D call: TRBD2 (5 bases). Germline V gene lookup returns CDR1 ENHRY and CDR2 SYGVKD. Trimming removed 0 bases at V and 0 bases at J, with 7 bases between. The CDR3 has 15 amino acids. The DNA for the CDR3 is TGTGCCATCAGTGAGTCGAGGGATAGCACAGATACGCAGTATTTT. Translation gives CAISESRDSTDTQYF.

This clone was counted a few times. The DNA is left out, because the CDR3 cannot be placed on it with certainty; the CDR3 is given as TCRdb lists it. The chain links TRBV4-2 to TRBJ2-7; the table's D call, TRBD1, was not checked against the DNA. Ends included, the CDR3 has 14 residues. Germline CDR1 and CDR2: LGHNA and YNFKEQ. The CDR3 loop is CASSQDLFGTGTYF.

The V gene is TRBV19, the J gene TRBJ2-1, with 14 positions matching TRBD2. The J segment lost 12 bases and the V segment lost 3 bases, leaving 4 bases of the junction unmatched. The germline V gene has CDR1 LNHDA and CDR2 SQIVND (reference sequence). The length of the CDR3 is 14 residues. CDR3 loop: CASSIGTSGSRQFF. CDR3 DNA sequence: TGTGCCAGTAGTATTGGGACTAGCGGGAGTAGGCAGTTCTTC.

This clone occurred once. V gene TRBV7-9 combines with J gene TRBJ2-7, with a weak D call TRBD2 (6 bases). The CDR3 sequence is 16 residues long. Germline values: CDR1 SEHNR, CDR2 FQNEAQ (reference sequence). V lost 5 bases and J 3 bases, leaving 20 bases between the germline ends. The CDR3, as DNA: TGTGCCAGCAGCCGTCCGGTTGGGGGGACCTTCTACGAGCAGTACTTC. This sequence encodes CASSRPVGGTFYEQYF.

This rearrangement joins TRBV5-4 to TRBJ2-7; the match to TRBD2 covers 7 bases. The CDR3 runs 15 residues. Germline trimming cut 4 bases from V and 0 bases from J; bases unmatched to any gene: 7. In germline, CDR1 is SGHNT, CDR2 YYREEE (reference sequence). CDR3 bases: TGTGCCAGCAGCGGGGGGGGAGGTAGCTCCTACGAGCAGTACTTC. As protein: CASSGGGGSSYEQYF.

The V and J genes are TRBV4-1 and TRBJ2-3; 13 positions match TRBD2. Germline lookup yields CDR1 MGHRA and CDR2 YSYEKL. The V segment lost 6 bases and the J segment 3 bases; nucleotides outside the gene matches: 6. CDR3 length: 16 amino acids. The CDR3 DNA reads TGCGCCAGCAGAAAGGGACTAGCGGGATATACAGATACGCAGTATTTT. Amino acid sequence: CASRKGLAGYTDTQYF.

The genes are TRBV27 and TRBJ2-7; 7 bases line up with TRBD1. CDR1 and CDR2 from the germline V gene are MNHEY and SMNVEV (reference sequence). The CDR3 has 13 residues. With 7 bases clipped from V and 5 bases from J, the junction kept 8 bases outside the gene matches. The DNA of the CDR3 is TGTGCCAGCAAACCGGGACAGAGGGACGAGCAGTACTTC. Amino acids: CASKPGQRDEQYF.

This clone was recorded once. The V call is TRBV10-3, the J call TRBJ2-7; maybe TRBD1 (5 bases). The CDR3 has 19 amino acids. Germline V gene sequence: CDR1 ENHRY, CDR2 SYGVKD. The V and J ends lost 5 bases and 3 bases respectively, with 29 bases between them. Here the CDR3 DNA reads TGTGCCATCAGTCCCCCCGACTTGGGGCCTCCCTTAGGGCGCTACGAGCAGTACTTC. Its translation is CAISPPDLGPPLGRYEQYF.

The chain joins TRBV5-1 to TRBJ2-1; 10 bases agree with TRBD2. Germline loops: CDR1 SGHRS, CDR2 YFSETQ. Unmatched junction bases numbered 7, after V lost 1 base and J lost 6 bases. The CDR3 is 16 residues long. CDR3: CASSLMASGSFNEQFF. Here the CDR3 DNA reads TGCGCCAGCAGCTTGATGGCTAGCGGGAGTTTCAATGAGCAGTTCTTC.

This clone has just one count. This chain connects TRBV4-1 to TRBJ2-3; 12 positions agree with TRBD2. With V trimmed by 1 base and J by 4 bases, 3 bases remained unmatched. The CDR3 covers 16 residues. Germline V gene lookup returns CDR1 MGHRA and CDR2 YSYEKL. In DNA form, the CDR3 reads TGCGCCAGCAGCCAAGTGGGACTAGCGGGCCCAGATACGCAGTATTTT. This encodes CASSQVGLAGPDTQYF.

This clone turned up a few times. The chain recombines TRBV4-1 with TRBJ2-2; 7 nucleotides line up with TRBD1. CDR3 length: 16 amino acids. CDR1 and CDR2 (germline): MGHRA, YSYEKL. J gave up 6 bases and V 1 base, and 8 bases lay outside the gene matches. The CDR3 DNA is TGCGCCAGCAGCCAAGTTCCCTACAGGGGCCCCGGGGAGCTGTTTTTT. Its translation is CASSQVPYRGPGELFF.

This clone is a singleton in its sample. This CDR3 reads CASSPTTDGDTEAFF. CDR3 nucleotides: TGTGCCAGCTCACCCACGACAGATGGGGACACTGAAGCTTTCTTT. The genes are TRBV18 and TRBJ1-1; perhaps TRBD1 as D (5 bases). This CDR3 has 15 amino acids. V dropped 3 bases and J dropped 3 bases, with 14 bases sitting between them. Germline V CDR1 and CDR2: KGHSH, LQKENI. Full variable domain (rest looked up from reference TRBV18 and TRBJ1-1): NAGVMQNPRHLVRRRGQEARLRCSPMKGHSHVYWYRQLPEEGLKFMVYLQKENIIDESGMPKERFSAEFPKEGPSILRIQQVVRGDSAAYFCASSPTTDGDTEAFFGQGTRLTVV.